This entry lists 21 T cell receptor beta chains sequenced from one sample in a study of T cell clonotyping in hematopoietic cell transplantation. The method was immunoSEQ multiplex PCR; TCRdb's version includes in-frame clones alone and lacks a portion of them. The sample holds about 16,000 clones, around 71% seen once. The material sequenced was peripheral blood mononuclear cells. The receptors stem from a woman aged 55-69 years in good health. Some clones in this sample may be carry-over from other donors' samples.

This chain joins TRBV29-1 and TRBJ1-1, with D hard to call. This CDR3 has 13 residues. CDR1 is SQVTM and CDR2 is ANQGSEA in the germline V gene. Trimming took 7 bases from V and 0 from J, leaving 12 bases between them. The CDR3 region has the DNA TGCAGCGACCGAACAGATATGAACACTGAAGCTTTCTTT. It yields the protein CSDRTDMNTEAFF.

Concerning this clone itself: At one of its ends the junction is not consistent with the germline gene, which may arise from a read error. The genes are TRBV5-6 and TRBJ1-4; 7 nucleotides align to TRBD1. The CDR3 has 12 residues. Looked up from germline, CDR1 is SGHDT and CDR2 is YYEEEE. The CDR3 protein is CASSLGQLKLFF. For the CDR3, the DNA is TGTGCCAGCAGTTTGGGACAGTTAAAACTGTTTTTT.

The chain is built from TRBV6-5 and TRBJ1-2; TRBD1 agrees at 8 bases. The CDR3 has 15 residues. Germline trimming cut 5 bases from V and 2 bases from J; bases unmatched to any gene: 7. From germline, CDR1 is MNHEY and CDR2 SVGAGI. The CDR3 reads CASSPRQGQNYGYTF. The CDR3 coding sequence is TGTGCCAGCAGTCCTAGACAGGGGCAAAACTATGGCTACACCTTC.

The CDR3 loop is CASSLTGQSSYEQYF. CDR3 bases: TGTGCCAGCAGCTTAACGGGGCAGAGCTCCTACGAGCAGTACTTC. The rearrangement joins TRBV7-2 to TRBJ2-7; D possibly uses TRBD1 or TRBD2 (5 bases each). The length of the CDR3 is 15 residues. With 2 bases removed from V and 0 bases from J, the gap between germline ends came to 11 bases. Germline CDR1 is SGHTA and CDR2 is FQGNSA.

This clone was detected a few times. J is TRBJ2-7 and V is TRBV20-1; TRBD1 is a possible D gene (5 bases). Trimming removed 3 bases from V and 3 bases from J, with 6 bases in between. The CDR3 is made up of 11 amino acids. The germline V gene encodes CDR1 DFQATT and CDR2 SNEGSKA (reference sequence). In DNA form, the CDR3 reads TGCAGTGCTAGGGACAACTACGAGCAGTACTTC. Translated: CSARDNYEQYF.

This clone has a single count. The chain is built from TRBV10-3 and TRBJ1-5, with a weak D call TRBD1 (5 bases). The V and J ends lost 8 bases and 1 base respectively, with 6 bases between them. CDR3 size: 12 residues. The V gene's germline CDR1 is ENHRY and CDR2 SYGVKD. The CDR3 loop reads CAIGGSNQPQHF. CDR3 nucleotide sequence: TGTGCCATCGGGGGAAGCAATCAGCCCCAGCATTTT.

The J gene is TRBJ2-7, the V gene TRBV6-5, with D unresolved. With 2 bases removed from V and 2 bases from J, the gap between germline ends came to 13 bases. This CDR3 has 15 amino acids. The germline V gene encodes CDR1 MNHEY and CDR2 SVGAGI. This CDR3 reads CASSYNSDATYEQYF. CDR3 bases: TGTGCCAGCAGTTACAATTCGGACGCAACCTACGAGCAGTACTTC.

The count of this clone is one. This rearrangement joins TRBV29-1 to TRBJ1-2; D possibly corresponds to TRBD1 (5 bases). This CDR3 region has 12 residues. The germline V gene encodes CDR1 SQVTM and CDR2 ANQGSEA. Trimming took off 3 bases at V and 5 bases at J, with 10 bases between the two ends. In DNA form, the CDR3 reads TGCAGCGTTGATTCAGGGAATTATGGCTACACCTTC. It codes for CSVDSGNYGYTF.

DNA of the CDR3: TGTGCCAGCAGCTTGCCAGCGGGGTTTGGCTACACCTTC. It translates to CASSLPAGFGYTF. This chain uses TRBV5-5 with TRBJ1-2, with D unresolved. With 1 base removed from V and 7 bases from J, the gap between germline ends came to 11 bases. Germline assignment: CDR1 SGHKS and CDR2 YYEKEE (reference sequence). The CDR3 loop spans 13 amino acids.

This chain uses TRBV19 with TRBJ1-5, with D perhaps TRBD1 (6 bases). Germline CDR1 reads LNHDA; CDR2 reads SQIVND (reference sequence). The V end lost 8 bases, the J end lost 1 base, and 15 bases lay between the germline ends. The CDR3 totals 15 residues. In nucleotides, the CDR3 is TGTGCCAGTTCCGTTATAGGACAGAGCAATCAGCCCCAGCATTTT. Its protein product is CASSVIGQSNQPQHF.

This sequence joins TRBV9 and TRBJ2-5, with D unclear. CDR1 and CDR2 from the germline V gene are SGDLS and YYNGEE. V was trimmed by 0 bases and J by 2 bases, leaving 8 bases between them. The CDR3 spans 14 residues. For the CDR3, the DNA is TGTGCCAGCAGCGTAGGAAGTGGGCAAGAGACCCAGTACTTC. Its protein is CASSVGSGQETQYF.

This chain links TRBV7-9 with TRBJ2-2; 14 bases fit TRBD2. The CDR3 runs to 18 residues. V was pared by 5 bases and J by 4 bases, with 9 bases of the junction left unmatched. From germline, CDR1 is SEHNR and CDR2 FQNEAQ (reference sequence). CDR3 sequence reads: CASSGGLAGELITGELFF. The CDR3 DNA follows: TGTGCCAGCAGCGGGGGACTAGCGGGAGAGTTAATCACCGGGGAGCTGTTTTTT.

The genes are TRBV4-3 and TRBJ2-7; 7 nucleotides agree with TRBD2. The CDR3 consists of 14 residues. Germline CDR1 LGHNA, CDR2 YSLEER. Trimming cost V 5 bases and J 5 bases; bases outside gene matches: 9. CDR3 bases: TGCGCCAGCAGCTCCCTGGGAGGGTCGGACGAGCAGTACTTC. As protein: CASSSLGGSDEQYF.

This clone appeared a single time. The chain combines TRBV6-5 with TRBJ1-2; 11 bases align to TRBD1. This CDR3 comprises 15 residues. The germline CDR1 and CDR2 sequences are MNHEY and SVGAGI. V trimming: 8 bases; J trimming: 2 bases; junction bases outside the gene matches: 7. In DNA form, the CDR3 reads TGTGCCAGCTTCCGCGGGGACAGGGGGAACTATGGCTACACCTTC. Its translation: CASFRGDRGNYGYTF.

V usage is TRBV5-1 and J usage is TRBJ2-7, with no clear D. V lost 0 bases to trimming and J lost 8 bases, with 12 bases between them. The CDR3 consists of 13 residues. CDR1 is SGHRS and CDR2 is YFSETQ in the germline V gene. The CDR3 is CASSLVWFSQQYF. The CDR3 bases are TGCGCCAGCAGCTTGGTCTGGTTCTCCCAGCAGTACTTC.

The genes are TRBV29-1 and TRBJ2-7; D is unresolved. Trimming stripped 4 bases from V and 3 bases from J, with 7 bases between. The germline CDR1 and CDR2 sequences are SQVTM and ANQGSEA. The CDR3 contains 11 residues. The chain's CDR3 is CSVARDYEQYF. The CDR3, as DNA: TGCAGCGTTGCGAGAGACTACGAGCAGTACTTC.

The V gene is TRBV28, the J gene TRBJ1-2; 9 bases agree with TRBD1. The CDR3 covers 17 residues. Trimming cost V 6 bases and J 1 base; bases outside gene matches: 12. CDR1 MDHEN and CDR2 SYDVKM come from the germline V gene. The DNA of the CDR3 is TGTGCCAGCAGGGGACCGAGGACAGGGGAGGGTAACTATGGCTACACCTTC. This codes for CASRGPRTGEGNYGYTF.

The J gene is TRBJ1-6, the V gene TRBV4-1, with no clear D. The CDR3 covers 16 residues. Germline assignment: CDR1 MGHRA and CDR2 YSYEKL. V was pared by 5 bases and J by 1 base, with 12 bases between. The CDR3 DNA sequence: TGCGCCAGCAGCAAGGAATCGGGGTCCTATAATTCACCCCTCCACTTT. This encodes CASSKESGSYNSPLHF.

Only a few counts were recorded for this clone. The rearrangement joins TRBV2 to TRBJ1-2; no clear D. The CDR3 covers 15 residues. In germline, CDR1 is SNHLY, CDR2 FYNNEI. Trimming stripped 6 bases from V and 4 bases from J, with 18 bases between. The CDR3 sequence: CASRESLFGAYGYTF. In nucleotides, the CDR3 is TGTGCCAGCAGGGAAAGTCTGTTCGGTGCCTATGGCTACACCTTC.

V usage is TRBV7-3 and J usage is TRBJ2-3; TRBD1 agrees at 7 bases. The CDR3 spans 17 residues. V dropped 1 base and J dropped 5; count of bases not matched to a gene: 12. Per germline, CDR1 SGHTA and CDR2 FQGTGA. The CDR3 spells CASSLNLGTGEGDTQYF. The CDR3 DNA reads TGTGCCAGCAGCTTAAACCTCGGAACAGGGGAAGGAGATACGCAGTATTTT.

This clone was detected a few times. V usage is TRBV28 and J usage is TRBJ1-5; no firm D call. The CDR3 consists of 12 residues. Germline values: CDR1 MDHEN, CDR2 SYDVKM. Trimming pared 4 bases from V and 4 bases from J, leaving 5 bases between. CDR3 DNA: TGTGCCAGCAGTTCCAATAATCAGCCCCAGCATTTT. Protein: CASSSNNQPQHF.